This T cell receptor beta chain was recovered during a study of cytomegalovirus exposure and HLA in healthy donors (TCRdb year 2017). Background for the entire study: An earlier analysis of approximately 640 of the donors reported 250 to 350 Gb of sequence data and some 120 million unique TCR beta sequences from roughly 200 million T cells. An early release covering around 630 HLA-typed donors comprised about 300 gigabases of sequencing data and some 79 million unique TCR sequences. Of the roughly 430 genotyped donors, roughly 80% fell in the genetic ancestry cluster associated with self-reported Caucasian donors. The study was designed to test whether signatures of past pathogen exposure could be identified by cataloging public T cell receptors. The T cell repertoires of around 670 subjects were profiled by immunosequencing and related to cytomegalovirus serostatus. Besides the first cohort of roughly 660 subjects, a separate validation cohort made up of 120 or so different subjects was used. To predict cytomegalovirus infection status, the study combined high-throughput TCR immunosequencing, statistical association of individual TCRs with disease status, and machine learning. A later analysis re-examined previously published TCR beta repertoires from 500 to 700 donors and added high-resolution HLA genotyping to investigate patterns of TCR occurrence. Rather than drawing on any new phenotypic data, the later analysis identified candidate immune exposures from TCR beta sequences and the way those sequences occurred across donors. To decide whether each TCR beta V gene segment behaved as functional or pseudogenic, an earlier analysis of some 600 of the donors relied on high-throughput TCR beta sequencing. Donor age, sex, ethnicity and CMV serostatus were collected together with the repertoire data. Genome-wide SNP genotypes for about three fifths of the roughly 670 donors were used in a later genetic analysis, which treated that subset as a discovery cohort. Every discovery cohort repertoire had been produced on one sequencing platform. Both class I and class II loci were covered by HLA typing, at four-digit resolution. The number of typed donors differed by locus: about 620-640 for A, B, C, DRB1 and DQB1; some 540 for DQA1; 606 for DPA1; and around 470 for DPB1. Because of strong linkage in the cohort, roughly five DR-DQ haplotypes were treated as single units for association and clustering. Among around 400 genotyped donors of the cohort, an average of roughly 230,000 unique TCR beta nucleotide sequences was sequenced per donor, of which about 19% were non-productive.

The CDR3 runs 13 amino acids, cysteine and phenylalanine included. Just the 39-base CDR3 DNA is kept, in frame starting at base 1. The germline V gene encodes CDR1 MNHEY and CDR2 SVGAGI. Compared with germline, V lacks 6 bases and J lacks 2 bases; bases without a gene match: 1. The cohort consisted of some 670 healthy bone marrow donors. All cohort members were sampled while nominally healthy, although unrecorded immune exposures were likely present. The donor tested CMV seronegative, placing the donor among the 350 or so seronegative members of the cohort. Each donor provided a peripheral blood sample, and peripheral blood mononuclear cells were used for TCR beta sequencing. The Qiagen DNeasy Blood Extraction Kit was used to extract genomic DNA from the blood cell samples. Overall study outcomes, separate from this receptor: Cytomegalovirus status was reported to be diagnosed by the classifier with high specificity and sensitivity in both the original and validation cohorts. For the cohort, immune exposure information was limited to CMV serostatus. Strong co-occurrence of HLA alleles, especially DR and DQ, made assigning TCR associations to individual alleles difficult. The earlier analysis of around 600 of the donors excluded approximately 17 rarely observed V segments, including chromosome 9 orphons, because counts were too low. Presence/absence analyses assumed roughly uniform sequencing depth across donors, an assumption that may not hold. A later analysis found that HLA-associated TCR beta chains were more clonally expanded and had lower generation probabilities than equally common non-associated chains. Because HLA typing was missing for some donors at each locus, association tests included only the typed subset. A further reported finding was that TCR beta sequences accurately predicted the HLA-A and HLA-B alleles for most subjects in the first cohort. Because the 87-base-pair reads could not distinguish some IMGT-functional V segments, including TRBV6-2 and TRBV6-3, those segments were excluded. A later analysis found that most CMV-associated TCR beta chains appeared HLA-restricted, with HLA associations seemingly driven largely by CMV exposure. An earlier analysis of approximately 540 of the donors showed that most TCR beta V segments appeared in productive rearrangements either about 87% or about 30% of the time, which broadly matched IMGT annotations. An association between a missense DCLRE1C variant and V-gene and J-gene trimming of TCR beta chains was found in a later genetic analysis and replicated in an independent cohort. Specific HLA alleles were associated with around 18,000 TCR beta sequences at a false discovery rate of 0.05 in a later analysis. In a later genetic analysis, fewer N-insertions in productive TCRs were reported among donors in an Asian-associated ancestry cluster than the approximately 670-donor mean. Several of the top co-occurrence clusters appeared to be linked to parvovirus B19, influenza, CMV and Epstein-Barr virus, according to a later analysis. A group of highly shared sequence variants was considered likely to be a technical artifact of the sequencing pipeline. Three of the identified cytomegalovirus-associated TCR beta chains were confirmed in vitro to be specific for cytomegalovirus antigens. A total of roughly 160 TCR beta chains were listed by the study as associated with cytomegalovirus. It was suggested by the authors that the approach could potentially be generalized to other disease states and immunological phenotypes. Most TCR sequences were seen in very few donors, while some public TCRs were found in many individuals. According to a later analysis, TCR association rates differed among HLA loci, with DRB1 alleles showing the most associated TCRs and HLA-C alleles showing the fewest. Correlated functional status among segregating V segments might reflect linkage disequilibrium, but an unknown experimental factor could not be ruled out. In this cohort, only TCR beta chains were sequenced, and detectable features were limited by the absence of alpha or paired-chain data.

Remarks on this clone: Its binding antigen is unknown. Base-call qualities are not available, and no considerably larger clone is one nucleotide away.

Libraries came from the immunoSEQ multiplex PCR assay. The multiplex PCR relied on a mix of 60 forward primers for TCR Vbeta segments and 13 reverse primers for TCR Jbeta segments. The CDR3 region of rearranged TCR beta genes was amplified from genomic DNA by a multiplex PCR assay. The Illumina HiSeq System was used to sequence the amplified TCR beta libraries as 87-base-pair reads. On the authors' methods: A later analysis tallied roughly 80 million unique TCR beta chains across the 700 or so repertoires, and about 10 million of those chains were shared by two or more donors. Raw reads were error-corrected and collapsed into unique sequences with a nearest-neighbor algorithm that merged closely related sequences to remove PCR and sequencing errors. V, D and J gene segments were assigned by aligning CDR3 sequences to IMGT reference sequences. For a sequence to be retained, a match of at least six nucleotides to both a V gene segment and a J gene segment was required. A rearrangement counted as productive if the CDR3 had no stop codons and remained in frame with V and J, and every other rearrangement counted as non-productive. CDR3 was defined according to IMGT convention as the region running from the second conserved V-encoded cysteine to the conserved J-encoded phenylalanine. The earlier analysis of fewer than 750 of the donors excluded sequences that lacked an unambiguous match to a single V gene segment. An earlier analysis of roughly 590 of the donors called V segments functional above 56.7% productive rearrangements and segregating when the between-donor standard deviation exceeded 5%. A statistical classification framework was developed to diagnose cytomegalovirus status using the catalog of TCR beta chain sequences. In a later analysis, TCR nucleotide sequences were compared against IMGT/GENE-DB human TR gene sequences so that V and J genes could be assigned. Using the TCRdist pipeline, a later analysis assigned CDR3 sequences along with most-parsimonious VDJ recombination scenarios. In a later analysis, every TCR beta chain was defined by the combination of its CDR3 amino acid sequence and its V-gene family, and reads without a unique V-gene family were dropped. In a later analysis, around 600 highly shared, low-generation-probability nucleotide sequences were removed to address suspected cross-contamination and a sequencing artifact. In a later analysis, a clonal expansion index was calculated for each public chain from normalized within-repertoire ranks of inferred template counts. Generation probabilities in a later analysis came from a VDJ recombination model fitted to out-of-frame rearrangements, and those results were checked against IGoR. Hypergeometric tests were used in a later analysis to score TCR-TCR, TCR-HLA and TCR-CMV co-occurrence, with a repertoire-size bias correction applied to the TCR pairs. A later analysis estimated false discovery rates by permuting HLA or CMV assignments 20 times. In a later analysis, co-occurring TCRs were grouped using DBSCAN, and TCRdist sequence similarity was added for clustering within HLA-allele-positive subsets. Co-occurrence clustering excluded repertoires with fewer than 30,000 or more than 120,000 public chains, plus five with anomalous nucleotide sharing. TCRdb limited this immuneACCESS table to in-frame rearrangements with V and J called. A share of clones is missing; checked studies link under half to unresolved V genes, and the rest is unexplained. Clone size and V and J calls were adopted from that table, with D and trimming inferred from the DNA. Here the sample has 75,000 to 95,000 clones; roughly 80% occur a single time. The biggest ten clones account for 3.3% of the sample.

The V gene is TRBV6-5 and the J gene is TRBJ2-7; 10 of the junction bases match TRBD1. The sample was PBMCs. The receptor comes from a man between 50 and 59 years old in good health and CMV-seronegative. DNA sequence: TGTGCCAGCAGAGACAGGGGGCCCTACGAGCAGTACTTC. This yields the protein CASRDRGPYEQYF.